Sequencing of this T cell receptor (beta chain) was carried out in a study of T cell responses to AZD1222 COVID-19 vaccine. Repertoires were generated with immunoSEQ multiplex PCR, while TCRdb's copy carries only in-frame clones and drops some. The profile shows around 140,000 clones, just under 95% of them singletons. This CDR3 region has 15 residues. From germline, CDR1 is SGHTA and CDR2 FQGNSA. Losses at the gene ends were 5 bases for V and 10 bases for J; bases not matched to a gene: 11. Comment on this clone: Its specificity is not known.

Study-wide findings and caveats: There were mostly white British donors and more females than males, and clonal diversity was possibly underestimated. Spike regions recognized by vaccine-associated CD4 TCRs spanned the protein, led by 160-218 and 743-854. Recipients of two AZD1222 doses showed rising Spike-specific TCR breadth and depth.

The sequencing used peripheral blood, collected on day 0 of AZD1222 vaccination. The origin of this receptor is an adult in good health. V is TRBV7-2 and J is TRBJ1-6, with 7 bases aligning to TRBD1. The CDR3 coding sequence is TGTGCCAGCAGCCAATCGACAGGGTCGGGGTCACCCCTCCACTTT. This sequence encodes CASSQSTGSGSPLHF.